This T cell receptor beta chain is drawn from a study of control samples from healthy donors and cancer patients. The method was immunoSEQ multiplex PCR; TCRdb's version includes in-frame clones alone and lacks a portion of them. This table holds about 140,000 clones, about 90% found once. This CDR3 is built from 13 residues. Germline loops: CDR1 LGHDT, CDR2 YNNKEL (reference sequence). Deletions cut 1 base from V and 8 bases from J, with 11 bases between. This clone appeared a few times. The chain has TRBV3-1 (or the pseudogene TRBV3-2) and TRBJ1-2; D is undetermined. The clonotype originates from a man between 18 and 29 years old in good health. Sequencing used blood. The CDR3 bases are TGTGCCAGCAGCCAAGTGAGCAGGTTCGGCTACACCTTC. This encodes CASSQVSRFGYTF.